This T cell receptor beta chain was observed in a study of regulatory T cells in long-lasting Graves disease. Study details: The antithyroid drugs taken by newly diagnosed Graves' patients had been used for under 3 months.

This clonotype was detected ten times or more. Its specificity is not known. Time point reported: newly diagnosed GD, antithyroid drugs for less than 3 months. The TCR library was prepared using RNA isolated from PBMCs. The study's findings and limits: Persistent disease preferred TRBV28, TRBJ1-2 and TRBJ2-5.

TCR beta libraries were built with iRepertoire HTBI primers and Arm-PCR of CDR3 regions. In TCRdb, the multiplex PCR reads were re-called with MiXCR into one record per CDR3 protein. This sample yields 530,000 or so distinct CDR3 sequences, of which less than 15% are seen a single time; approximately 9.3% belongs to the top ten. This CDR3 has 13 residues. Germline CDR1 MNHNS, CDR2 SASEGT. The V end was cut by 9 bases, the J end by 3 bases, with 14 bases between. The same sample was also studied in work on T cells in Graves' hyperthyroidism and ophthalmopathy. That work contributes: The model predicted ophthalmopathy a median roughly 6.3 months before onset.

J is TRBJ2-5 and V is TRBV6-1; TRBD2 might be the D (7 bases). The source of this sequence is a man in his thirties or forties with Graves disease. Material: peripheral blood mononuclear cells (PBMCs), obtained at new diagnosis, from a patient treated with antithyroid drugs. The CDR3 DNA reads TGTGCCAGTCAAAAGGGGGGGAAAGAGACCCAGTACTTC. The encoded protein is CASQKGGKETQYF.